The clone carrying this T cell receptor beta chain was seen repeatedly, ten times or more. The data are from a study of blood T cell repertoires in COVID-19. Study as a whole: Spain, Italy and the United States supplied samples that represented acute and convalescent COVID-19. PBMCs, B-cell-depleted T cells, or T cells were the source of the cDNA or gDNA that made up the material.

CDR1 is SGHAT and CDR2 is FQNNGV in the germline V gene. V was pared by 5 bases and J by 2 bases, with 8 bases of the junction left unmatched. CDR3 length: 15 amino acids. Original processing notes: Reference gene primer amplification gave nucleated cell count estimates. Clones were sequenced by immunoSEQ multiplex PCR, and TCRdb holds only the in-frame ones, with some missing. Clonal size and the V and J genes are those of that table, whereas D and trimming came from the DNA. The sample lists roughly 150,000 clones; around four fifths were seen once. This clonotype originated in a woman in her 70s who had recovered from COVID-19. The J gene is TRBJ2-7, the V gene TRBV11-2, with 8 bases that match TRBD2. Sequenced: peripheral blood. The CDR3 reads CASSPRSGSPYEQYF. The CDR3 region has the DNA TGTGCCAGCAGCCCCAGGAGCGGGAGTCCCTACGAGCAGTACTTC.